What follows is one T cell receptor beta chain and its context. This sample is part of a study of blood T cell repertoires in COVID-19. Study as a whole: Acute-phase and convalescent COVID-19 samples originated in the United States, Italy and Spain. T cells, B-cell-depleted T cells, or PBMCs supplied cDNA or gDNA.

Original handling: Reference gene primer amplification gave nucleated cell count estimates. Produced via immunoSEQ multiplex PCR; TCRdb's table is partial and in-frame only. For V, J and clone size, that table is used; D and trimming come from the DNA. Of about 200,000 clones in the sample, 85% to 90% are singletons; the top ten hold 5.5% to 7.5%. The CDR3 is 14 residues long. Trimming cost V 11 bases and J 0 bases; bases outside gene matches: 7. CDR1 is SNHLY and CDR2 is FYNNEI in the germline V gene. Input material: peripheral blood. The rearrangement uses TRBV2 and TRBJ2-3; TRBD2 matches 8 bases. The receptor was isolated from a man aged 55 to 70 who had recovered from COVID-19. The CDR3 DNA follows: TGTGCCGGGCAACCGGGGGGGAGCACAGATACGCAGTATTTT. It specifies CAGQPGGSTDTQYF.